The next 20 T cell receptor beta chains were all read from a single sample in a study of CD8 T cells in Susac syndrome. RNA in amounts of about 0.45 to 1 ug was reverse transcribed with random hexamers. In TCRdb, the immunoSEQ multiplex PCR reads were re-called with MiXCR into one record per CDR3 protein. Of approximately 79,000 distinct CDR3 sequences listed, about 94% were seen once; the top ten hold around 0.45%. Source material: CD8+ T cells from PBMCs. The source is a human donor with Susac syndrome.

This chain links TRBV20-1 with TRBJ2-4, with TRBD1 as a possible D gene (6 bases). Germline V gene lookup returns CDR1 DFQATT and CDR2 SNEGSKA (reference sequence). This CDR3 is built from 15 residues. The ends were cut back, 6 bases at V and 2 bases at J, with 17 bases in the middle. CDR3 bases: TGCAGTGCCCACGAAGGGGGAGCATCCAAAAACATTCAGTACTTC. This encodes CSAHEGGASKNIQYF.

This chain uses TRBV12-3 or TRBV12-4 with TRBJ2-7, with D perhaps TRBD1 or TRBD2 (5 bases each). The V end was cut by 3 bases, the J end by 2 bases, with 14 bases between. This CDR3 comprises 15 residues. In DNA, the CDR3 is TGTGCCAGCAGTTTTGGGCAGGGACCTACCTACGAGCAGTACTTC. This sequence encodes CASSFGQGPTYEQYF.

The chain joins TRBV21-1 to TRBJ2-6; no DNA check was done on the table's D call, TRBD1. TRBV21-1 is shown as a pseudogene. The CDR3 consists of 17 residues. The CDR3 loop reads CASRPGQGSSGANVLTF. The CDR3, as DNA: TGTGCCAGCAGACCGGGACAGGGGAGCTCTGGGGCCAACGTCCTGACTTTC.

The DNA for the CDR3 is TGCAGCGTTGATCGCGGGGGGGGTTACAATGAGCAGTTCTTC. It codes for CSVDRGGGYNEQFF. J is TRBJ2-1 and V is TRBV29-1, with TRBD2 identical over 9 bases. V trimming: 3 bases; J trimming: 4 bases; junction bases outside the gene matches: 4. CDR3 length equals 14 residues. Germline V gives CDR1 SQVTM, CDR2 ANQGSEA.

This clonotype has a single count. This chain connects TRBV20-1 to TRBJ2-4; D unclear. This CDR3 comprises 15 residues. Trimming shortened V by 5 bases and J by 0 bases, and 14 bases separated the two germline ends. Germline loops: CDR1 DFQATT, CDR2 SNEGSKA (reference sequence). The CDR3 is CSAPPPSLAKNIQYF. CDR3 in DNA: TGCAGTGCTCCTCCTCCATCGTTAGCCAAAAACATTCAGTACTTC.

Here the CDR3 DNA reads TGTGCCAGCAGTTACCGGGGACTAGCGGGAAACGAGCAGTACTTC. Its translation: CASSYRGLAGNEQYF. The chain has TRBV6-5 and TRBJ2-7, with TRBD2 matching over 13 bases. The germline gives CDR1 MNHEY, CDR2 SVGAGI. After removal of 2 bases from V and 5 bases from J, the junction contained 3 bases not matched to a gene. The CDR3 runs 15 residues.

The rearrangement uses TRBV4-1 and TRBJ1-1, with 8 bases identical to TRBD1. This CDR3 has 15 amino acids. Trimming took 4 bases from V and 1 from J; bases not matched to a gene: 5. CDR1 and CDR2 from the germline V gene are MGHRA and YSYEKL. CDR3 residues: CASSLSGTGNTEAFF. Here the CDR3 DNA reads TGCGCCAGCAGCCTCTCCGGGACAGGGAACACTGAAGCTTTCTTT.

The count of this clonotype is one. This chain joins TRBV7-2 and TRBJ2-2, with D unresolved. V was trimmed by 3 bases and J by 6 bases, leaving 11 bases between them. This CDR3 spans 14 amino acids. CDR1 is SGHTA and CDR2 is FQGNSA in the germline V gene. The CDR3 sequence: CASSFGPRSGELFF. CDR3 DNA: TGTGCCAGCAGCTTCGGACCGAGGTCCGGGGAGCTGTTTTTT.

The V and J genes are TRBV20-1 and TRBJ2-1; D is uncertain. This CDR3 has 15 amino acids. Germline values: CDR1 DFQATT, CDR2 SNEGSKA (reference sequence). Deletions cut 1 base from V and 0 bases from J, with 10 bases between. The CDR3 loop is CSARGGRSSYNEQFF. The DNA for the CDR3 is TGCAGTGCTAGAGGAGGACGGAGCTCCTACAATGAGCAGTTCTTC.

The CDR3 protein is CASSVVPAGDPDTQYF. The CDR3 DNA is TGTGCCAGCAGCGTAGTGCCAGCGGGGGACCCAGATACGCAGTATTTT. The chain employs TRBV9 and TRBJ2-3, with 8 bases fitting TRBD2. The CDR3 loop spans 16 amino acids. Losses at the gene ends were 0 bases for V and 4 bases for J; bases not matched to a gene: 7. CDR1 is SGDLS, CDR2 YYNGEE, per germline.

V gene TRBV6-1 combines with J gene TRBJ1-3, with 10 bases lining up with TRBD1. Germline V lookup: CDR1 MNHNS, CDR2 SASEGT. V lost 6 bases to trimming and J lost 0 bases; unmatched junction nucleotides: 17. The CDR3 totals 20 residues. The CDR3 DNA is TGTGCCAGCAGCCGGACCCCGGGACAGGGGATAGGGAGCTCTGGAAACACCATATATTTT. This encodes CASSRTPGQGIGSSGNTIYF.

CDR3 sequence (DNA): TGTGCCAGCAGTTTGGGGCCAGGGGCCTACGAGCAGTACTTC. This gives the protein CASSLGPGAYEQYF. V gene TRBV12-3 or TRBV12-4 combines with J gene TRBJ2-7; TRBD1 might be the D (6 bases). V lost 3 bases and J lost 2, with 11 bases in between. The CDR3 covers 14 residues.

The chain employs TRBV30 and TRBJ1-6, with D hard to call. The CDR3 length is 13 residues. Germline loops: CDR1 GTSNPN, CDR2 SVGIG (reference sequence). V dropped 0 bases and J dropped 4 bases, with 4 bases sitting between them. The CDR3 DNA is TGTGCCTGGAGTGTACCTTATAATTCACCCCTCCACTTT. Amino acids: CAWSVPYNSPLHF.

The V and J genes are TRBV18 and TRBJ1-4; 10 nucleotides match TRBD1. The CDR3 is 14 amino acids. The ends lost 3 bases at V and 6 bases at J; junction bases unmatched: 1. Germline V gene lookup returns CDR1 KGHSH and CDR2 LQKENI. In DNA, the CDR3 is TGTGCCAGCTCACCCGGGACAGGGGATGAAAAACTGTTTTTT. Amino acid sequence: CASSPGTGDEKLFF.

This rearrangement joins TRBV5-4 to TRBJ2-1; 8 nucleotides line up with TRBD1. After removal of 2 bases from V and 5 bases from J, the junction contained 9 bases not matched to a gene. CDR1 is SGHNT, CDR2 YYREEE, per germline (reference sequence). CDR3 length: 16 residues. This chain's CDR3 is CASSFGQGLTDNEQFF. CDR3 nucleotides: TGTGCCAGCAGCTTCGGACAGGGTCTCACTGACAATGAGCAGTTCTTC.

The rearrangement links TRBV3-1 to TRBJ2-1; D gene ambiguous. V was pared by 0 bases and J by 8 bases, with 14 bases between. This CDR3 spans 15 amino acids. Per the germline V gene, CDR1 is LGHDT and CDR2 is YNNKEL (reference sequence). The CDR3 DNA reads TGTGCCAGCAGCCAAGAGTGGAGAACTATCCATGAGCAGTTCTTC. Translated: CASSQEWRTIHEQFF.

Here the CDR3 reads CASSISGVNTEAFF. The CDR3 DNA follows: TGTGCCAGCAGCATTTCAGGGGTGAACACTGAAGCTTTCTTT. This chain uses TRBV7-2 with TRBJ1-1; D is possibly TRBD1 (6 bases). The CDR3 covers 14 residues. Germline CDR1 and CDR2: SGHTA and FQGNSA. Trimming left V 5 bases short and J 0 bases short, with 10 bases between.

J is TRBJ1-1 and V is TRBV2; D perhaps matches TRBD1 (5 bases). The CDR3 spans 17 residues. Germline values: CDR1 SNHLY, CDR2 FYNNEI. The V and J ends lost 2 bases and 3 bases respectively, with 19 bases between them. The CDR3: CASSERWDGQGHTEAFF. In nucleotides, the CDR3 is TGTGCCAGCAGTGAACGCTGGGACGGGCAGGGTCACACTGAAGCTTTCTTT.

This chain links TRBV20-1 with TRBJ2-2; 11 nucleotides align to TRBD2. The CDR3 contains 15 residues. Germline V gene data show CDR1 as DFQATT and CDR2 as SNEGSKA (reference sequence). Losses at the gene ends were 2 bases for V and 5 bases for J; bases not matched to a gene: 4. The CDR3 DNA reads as TGCAGTGCTAGACTAGCGGGAGGAGGTACCGGGGAGCTGTTTTTT. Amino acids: CSARLAGGGTGELFF.

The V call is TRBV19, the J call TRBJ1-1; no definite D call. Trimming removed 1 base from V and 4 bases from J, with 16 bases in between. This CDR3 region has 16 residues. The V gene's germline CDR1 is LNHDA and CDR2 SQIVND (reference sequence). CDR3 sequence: CASSIGRGLRGTEAFF. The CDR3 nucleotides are TGTGCCAGTAGTATAGGGAGAGGGCTTCGCGGCACTGAAGCTTTCTTT.